What follows are 21 T cell receptor beta chains derived from one specimen sequenced in a study of T-cell reconstitution after alpha-beta-depleted transplantation in children. During its preparation, the TCRbeta library received unique molecular identifiers. TCRdb re-analysed the PCR reads in MiXCR, keeping a single row per CDR3 protein. Of a few hundred thousand distinct CDR3 sequences in the sample, under 13% were seen once. The sample here was PBMCs from the stem cell graft donor, taken from the stem cell graft. Receptors originate from a human donor who donated a stem cell graft to a child with acute lymphoblastic leukemia.

This clonotype was seen more than once but under ten times. V is TRBV6-1 and J is TRBJ1-2; TRBD1 matches 8 bases. The CDR3 extends over 15 amino acids. V dropped 2 bases and J dropped 4; count of bases not matched to a gene: 6. Per the germline V gene, CDR1 is MNHNS and CDR2 is SASEGT. CDR3 residues: CASSERTGKSYGYTF. In DNA form, the CDR3 reads TGTGCCAGCAGTGAACGGACAGGGAAAAGCTATGGCTACACCTTC.

The rearrangement links TRBV7-9 to TRBJ2-7, with 11 bases aligning to TRBD2. Looked up from germline, CDR1 is SEHNR and CDR2 is FQNEAQ (reference sequence). Trimming at V came to 5 bases and at J to 3 bases, leaving 6 bases not matched to a gene. The CDR3 runs to 15 residues. In nucleotides, the CDR3 is TGTGCCAGCAGCCATGGGACTAGCGGAGGCTACGAGCAGTACTTC. Residues: CASSHGTSGGYEQYF.

The chain employs TRBV29-1 and TRBJ2-3, with TRBD1 as a possible D gene (5 bases). Looked up from germline, CDR1 is SQVTM and CDR2 is ANQGSEA. This CDR3 is built from 14 residues. V was clipped by 3 bases and J by 1 base, with 11 bases between them. CDR3 sequence: CSVDWGRGTDTQYF. The DNA for the CDR3 is TGCAGCGTTGATTGGGGCAGGGGCACAGATACGCAGTATTTT.

This clonotype was detected only a few times. This sequence joins TRBV20-1 and TRBJ2-7, with TRBD2 identical over 7 bases. The CDR3 runs to 15 residues. Germline V gene data show CDR1 as DFQATT and CDR2 as SNEGSKA (reference sequence). After removal of 4 bases from V and 3 bases from J, the junction contained 12 bases not matched to a gene. The CDR3 nucleotides read TGCAGTGCTACCTCCGCCAGGGAGGGACGCTACGAGCAGTACTTC. This sequence encodes CSATSAREGRYEQYF.

This clonotype was seen at least ten times. This chain uses TRBV9 with TRBJ1-1; D gene ambiguous. This CDR3 is built from 15 residues. The V and J ends lost 4 bases and 3 bases respectively, with 16 bases between them. Germline-derived CDR1 and CDR2 are SGDLS and YYNGEE. In DNA, the CDR3 is TGTGCCAGCAGCACGGGAGCAAGATTGGACACTGAAGCTTTCTTT. Amino acid sequence: CASSTGARLDTEAFF.

This chain joins TRBV7-9 and TRBJ2-1; TRBD1 matches at 8 bases. J gave up 7 bases and V 3 bases, and 5 bases lay outside the gene matches. Germline CDR1 reads SEHNR; CDR2 reads FQNEAQ (reference sequence). This CDR3 is 14 amino acids long. CDR3 residues: CASSLLDRANEQFF. The CDR3 coding sequence is TGTGCCAGCAGCTTGCTGGACAGGGCGAATGAGCAGTTCTTC.

V gene TRBV15 combines with J gene TRBJ1-4; the match to TRBD1 covers 7 bases. The CDR3 runs 16 residues. The V gene's germline CDR1 is LNHNV and CDR2 YYDKDF (reference sequence). V gave up 0 bases and J gave up 8 bases; unmatched junction bases: 9. CDR3 bases: TGTGCCACCAGCAGAGATAACGGCAGGGGGAGGGAAAAACTGTTTTTT. The encoded protein is CATSRDNGRGREKLFF.

This clonotype occurred many times. The chain employs TRBV9 and TRBJ1-2; D is ambiguous. Germline V CDR1 and CDR2: SGDLS, YYNGEE. The CDR3 has 14 residues. Trimming took 0 bases from V and 2 from J, leaving 8 bases between them. This CDR3 is CASSVEGRNYGYTF. CDR3 DNA sequence: TGTGCCAGCAGCGTAGAAGGCAGAAACTATGGCTACACCTTC.

CDR3 loop: CASTVRVNTEAFF. The CDR3 nucleotides are TGTGCCAGCACCGTACGGGTGAACACTGAAGCTTTCTTT. The rearrangement links TRBV12-3 or TRBV12-4 to TRBJ1-1; D gene uncertain. This CDR3 has 13 residues. V dropped 7 bases and J dropped 0 bases, with 9 bases sitting between them.

V is TRBV10-3 and J is TRBJ2-7, with 14 bases lining up with TRBD2. The CDR3 loop spans 17 amino acids. Germline CDR1 reads ENHRY; CDR2 reads SYGVKD. J lost 0 bases, V lost 2 bases, and 3 bases had no gene match. CDR3 amino acids: CAISERTSGRSSYEQYF. The CDR3 DNA reads TGTGCCATCAGTGAGCGGACTAGCGGGAGGTCCTCCTACGAGCAGTACTTC.

This chain joins TRBV2 and TRBJ2-5, with 7 bases aligning to TRBD2. Per the germline V gene, CDR1 is SNHLY and CDR2 is FYNNEI. This CDR3 region has 14 residues. Trimming at V came to 3 bases and at J to 4 bases, leaving 5 bases not matched to a gene. The chain's CDR3 is CASSEGGSGETQYF. The CDR3 DNA is TGTGCCAGCAGTGAGGGCGGGAGTGGAGAGACCCAGTACTTC.

This clonotype was recorded many times. The junction differs from germline at one of its ends, possibly a read error. The CDR3 region is CASSLATSGVQFF. The CDR3 nucleotides are TGTGCCAGCAGCCTAGCGACGAGCGGTGTGCAGTTCTTC. This chain uses TRBV7-8 with TRBJ2-1; a weak D match, TRBD2 (6 bases). This CDR3 has 13 residues. Per germline, CDR1 SGHVS and CDR2 FQNEAQ.

The chain is built from TRBV5-1 and TRBJ1-1, with D uncertain. Germline CDR1 SGHRS, CDR2 YFSETQ. The CDR3 contains 16 residues. With 2 bases removed from V and 1 base from J, the gap between germline ends came to 15 bases. As DNA, the CDR3 is TGCGCCAGCAGCTTAGGGTCTCAGATTACGAACACTGAAGCTTTCTTT. Protein: CASSLGSQITNTEAFF.

The rearrangement links TRBV9 to TRBJ2-1; a weak D match, TRBD1 (8 bases). Deletions cut 3 bases from V and 1 base from J, with 11 bases between. Germline V gives CDR1 SGDLS, CDR2 YYNGEE. The CDR3 length is 15 residues. CDR3 DNA sequence: TGTGCCAGCAGCGAACAGGGGGGGTCCTACAATGAGCAGTTCTTC. The encoded protein is CASSEQGGSYNEQFF.

This clonotype was seen a few times. This rearrangement joins TRBV7-2 to TRBJ1-6; unclear D gene. Trimming shortened V by 5 bases and J by 0 bases, and 14 bases separated the two germline ends. There are 17 residues in the CDR3. The V gene's germline CDR1 is SGHTA and CDR2 FQGNSA. The CDR3 spells CASSPVGRPSYNSPLHF. CDR3 bases: TGTGCCAGCAGCCCGGTGGGCCGCCCCTCCTATAATTCACCCCTCCACTTT.

This clonotype was recorded a few times. The chain combines TRBV6-5 with TRBJ2-7; D not resolved. Looked up from germline, CDR1 is MNHEY and CDR2 is SVGAGI. V shed 3 bases and J shed 0 bases, with 9 bases lying between them. The CDR3 runs 14 residues. The CDR3 DNA reads as TGTGCCAGCAGTTATACACTGAACTCCTACGAGCAGTACTTC. As protein: CASSYTLNSYEQYF.

The rearrangement uses TRBV27 and TRBJ2-2; unclear D gene. V shed 5 bases and J shed 6 bases, with 10 bases lying between them. This CDR3 contains 13 residues. Germline V gene data show CDR1 as MNHEY and CDR2 as SMNVEV (reference sequence). The CDR3 here is CASSNLPSGELFF. The CDR3 nucleotides are TGTGCCAGCAGTAACCTCCCGTCCGGGGAGCTGTTTTTT.

There are many counts of this clonotype. V usage is TRBV10-3 and J usage is TRBJ2-7, with D unclear. There are 17 residues in the CDR3. Germline V gives CDR1 ENHRY, CDR2 SYGVKD. Trimming left V 6 bases short and J 3 bases short, with 24 bases between. In DNA, the CDR3 is TGTGCCATCAGCGCACGGAGAAGGGAAACTGAAGGCTACGAGCAGTACTTC. Its protein is CAISARRRETEGYEQYF.

The table lists this clonotype with many counts. This chain links TRBV7-9 with TRBJ2-7; 9 bases agree with TRBD1. CDR1 and CDR2 (germline): SEHNR, FQNEAQ (reference sequence). The length of the CDR3 is 13 residues. The V gene end was trimmed by 4 bases and the J gene end by 4 bases; junction bases not matched to a gene: 2. The CDR3 is CASSSDRGYEQYF. CDR3 bases: TGTGCCAGCAGCTCGGACAGGGGATACGAGCAGTACTTC. Full variable domain (missing parts from reference TRBV7-9 and TRBJ2-7): DTGVSQNPRHKITKRGQNVTFRCDPISEHNRLYWYRQTLGQGPEFLTYFQNEAQLEKSRLLSDRFSAERPKGSFSTLEIQRTEQGDSAMYLCASSSDRGYEQYFGPGTRLTVT.

This clonotype was counted between two and nine times. The V call is TRBV2, the J call TRBJ2-1; D is possibly TRBD2 (6 bases). V was shortened by 2 bases and J by 4 bases, with 24 bases between the two germline ends. CDR1 and CDR2 from the germline V gene are SNHLY and FYNNEI. The CDR3 consists of 19 residues. CDR3 amino acids: CASSELVTGRELYYNEQFF. In DNA, the CDR3 is TGTGCCAGCAGTGAACTTGTTACGGGACGGGAGCTCTATTACAATGAGCAGTTCTTC.

This clonotype was detected a few times. The V gene is TRBV28, the J gene TRBJ2-3; the match to TRBD2 covers 8 bases. J was trimmed by 4 bases and V by 7 bases; bases with no gene match: 10. Germline V gene lookup returns CDR1 MDHEN and CDR2 SYDVKM. CDR3 length: 15 amino acids. CDR3 DNA: TGTGCCAGCACGCTAGCGGGCCTGCGCCCAGATACGCAGTATTTT. Encoded protein: CASTLAGLRPDTQYF.